Given below is one TCR beta chain in context. This sample is part of a study of cytomegalovirus exposure and HLA in healthy donors. Vbeta (60) and Jbeta (13) primers were used in the PCR. Profiling relied on immunoSEQ multiplex PCR, and the TCRdb table lists in-frame clones only, not all of them. The sample lists fewer than 200,000 clones, 60% to 80% occurring once. The CDR3 covers 14 residues. Losses at the gene ends were 5 bases for V and 8 bases for J; bases not matched to a gene: 7. From germline, CDR1 is MNHEY and CDR2 SVGAGI. Sequenced material: PBMCs. The chain combines TRBV6-5 with TRBJ1-4; 8 nucleotides align to TRBD1. The receptor comes from a woman between 45 and 65 years old in good health and CMV-seropositive. The CDR3 protein is CASSRGQGREKLFF. The CDR3 nucleotides read TGTGCCAGCAGTCGCGGACAGGGTAGGGAAAAACTGTTTTTT.